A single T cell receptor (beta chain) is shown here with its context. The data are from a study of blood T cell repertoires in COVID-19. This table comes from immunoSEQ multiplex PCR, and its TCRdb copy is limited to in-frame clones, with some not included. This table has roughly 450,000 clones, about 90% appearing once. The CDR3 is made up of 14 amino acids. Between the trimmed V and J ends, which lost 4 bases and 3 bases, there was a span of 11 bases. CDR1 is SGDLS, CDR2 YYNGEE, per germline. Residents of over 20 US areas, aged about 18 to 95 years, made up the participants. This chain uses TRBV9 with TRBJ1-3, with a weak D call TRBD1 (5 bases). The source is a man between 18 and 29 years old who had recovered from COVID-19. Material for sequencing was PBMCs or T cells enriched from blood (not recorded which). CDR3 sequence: CASSYQGLGNTIYF. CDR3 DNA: TGTGCCAGCAGCTACCAGGGCCTTGGAAACACCATATATTTT.